This T cell receptor beta chain was profiled in a study of CD8+ T cells in alopecia areata. Study-wide background: A 6-month off-drug phase came after tofacitinib, which had lasted 6 to 18 months. The SALT score measured affected scalp surface percentage in treated patients. The study, taken as a whole, reports: Links between baseline CD8+ expansion and response need larger treated cohorts. Clonality exceeded that of normal scalp in lesional scalp, most notably in alopecia totalis/universalis.

Stated treatment: oral pan-JAK inhibitor, 5-10 mg twice daily. On this clone: Its antigen is unidentified.

The CDR3 contains 19 residues. Trimming removed 0 bases from V and 4 bases from J; junction bases left unmatched: 7. Germline V gene data show CDR1 as SGHAT and CDR2 as FQNNGV. Extraction and reverse transcription of RNA yielded cDNA as the sequencing template. The data were produced by immunoSEQ multiplex PCR, yet TCRdb's version contains in-frame clones alone and is incomplete. The table has around 110,000 clones, about 59% seen once; the top ten hold 10% to 15%. This TCR derives from a human donor with alopecia areata. Source: CD8+ T cells sorted from blood, taken at week 24, from a patient treated with tofacitinib. V and J are TRBV11-2 and TRBJ2-6; 12 bases are a match to TRBD1. CDR3 DNA: TGTGCCAGCAGCTTAGATCCGGGACAGGGGGCAACCGGGGCCAACGTCCTGACTTTC. This gives the protein CASSLDPGQGATGANVLTF.